The 23 T cell receptor beta chains presented below share a single source sample, sequenced in a study of T cells after yellow fever vaccination. In TCRdb, the 5' RACE reads were re-called with MiXCR into one record per CDR3 protein. The sample lists about 94,000 distinct CDR3 sequences, over 8% occurring once. The starting material was CD8+ T cells not binding an NS4B(214-222) dextramer, sorted from PBMCs, obtained around 15 days after the first yellow fever vaccination. All receptors come from a man aged 18 to 29 who received the YFV17D yellow fever vaccine.

A few counts support this clonotype. V and J are TRBV4-1 and TRBJ1-6, with D unclear. The CDR3 is 16 amino acids. Trimming shortened V by 1 base and J by 0 bases, and 7 bases separated the two germline ends. Per germline, CDR1 MGHRA and CDR2 YSYEKL. The CDR3 reads CASSQVESSYNSPLHF. CDR3 nucleotide sequence: TGCGCCAGCAGCCAAGTTGAGAGCTCCTATAATTCACCCCTCCACTTT.

This rearrangement joins TRBV4-3 to TRBJ1-3, with D possibly TRBD1 on 5 matching bases. CDR3 size: 15 residues. The ends were cut back, 0 bases at V and 0 bases at J, with 6 bases in the middle. The germline CDR1 and CDR2 sequences are LGHNA and YSLEER. CDR3 loop: CASSQDGASGNTIYF. The CDR3 nucleotides are TGCGCCAGCAGCCAAGACGGGGCCTCTGGAAACACCATATATTTT.

This clonotype was seen more than once but under ten times. The chain couples TRBV9 to TRBJ1-6; D is unclear. V lost 4 bases to trimming and J lost 7 bases, with 12 bases between them. The CDR3 covers 14 residues. Germline values: CDR1 SGDLS, CDR2 YYNGEE. For the CDR3, the DNA is TGTGCCAGCAGCTCCCGGCAAATCAATTCACCCCTCCACTTT. Amino acid sequence: CASSSRQINSPLHF.

This clonotype showed up many times. The chain couples TRBV4-2 to TRBJ2-1; no firm D call. The germline gives CDR1 LGHNA, CDR2 YNFKEQ. CDR3 length: 18 residues. Trimming removed 4 bases from V and 4 bases from J, with 23 bases in between. CDR3 nucleotide sequence: TGTGCCAGCAGCCGTTCGGTAGGGTACGATTCGCTTTACAATGAGCAGTTCTTC. It is translated as CASSRSVGYDSLYNEQFF.

In this sample, this clonotype turned up a few times. The chain couples TRBV2 to TRBJ2-3; D is ambiguous. The V gene's germline CDR1 is SNHLY and CDR2 FYNNEI. The CDR3 spans 15 residues. With 2 bases removed from V and 4 bases from J, the gap between germline ends came to 13 bases. The CDR3 DNA follows: TGTGCCAGCAGTGAAATATCCTCGGGCTCAGATACGCAGTATTTT. It specifies CASSEISSGSDTQYF.

The chain is built from TRBV6-5 and TRBJ2-1, with a possible D match to TRBD1 (6 bases). This CDR3 region has 15 residues. V was shortened by 0 bases and J by 8 bases, with 14 bases between the two germline ends. Germline loops: CDR1 MNHEY, CDR2 SVGAGI. Here the CDR3 DNA reads TGTGCCAGCAGTTACTCGCAGGGGCGAACCGATGAGCAGTTCTTC. The encoded protein is CASSYSQGRTDEQFF.

This chain links TRBV27 with TRBJ1-6, with a possible D match to TRBD1 (6 bases). CDR1 is MNHEY and CDR2 is SMNVEV in the germline V gene (reference sequence). The CDR3 loop spans 14 amino acids. Trimming shortened V by 3 bases and J by 7 bases, and 10 bases separated the two germline ends. The CDR3: CASSFGQLNSPLHF. CDR3 in DNA: TGTGCCAGCAGTTTCGGACAGCTCAATTCACCCCTCCACTTT.

This clonotype was detected only a few times. J is TRBJ2-2 and V is TRBV6-2 or TRBV6-3, with D perhaps given as TRBD1 or TRBD2 (6 bases each). The CDR3 runs 15 residues. CDR1 MNHEY and CDR2 SVGEGT come from the germline V gene. V was shortened by 0 bases and J by 4 bases, with 9 bases between the two germline ends. This chain's CDR3 is CASSYSTGATGELFF. The CDR3, as DNA: TGTGCCAGCAGTTACTCCACGGGGGCCACCGGGGAGCTGTTTTTT.

This clonotype was observed a handful of times. This chain connects TRBV5-1 to TRBJ1-1; TRBD1 aligns across 7 bases. Germline assignment: CDR1 SGHRS and CDR2 YFSETQ. The junction had 8 bases not matched to a gene; V was cut back by 0 bases and J by 0 bases. This CDR3 is built from 17 residues. CDR3 DNA sequence: TGCGCCAGCAGCTTGGGTGACAGGGAACTCCTGAACACTGAAGCTTTCTTT. It codes for CASSLGDRELLNTEAFF.

V is TRBV18 and J is TRBJ2-7; D perhaps matches TRBD1 (6 bases). Germline-derived CDR1 and CDR2 are KGHSH and LQKENI. Trimming took 1 base from V and 0 from J, leaving 10 bases between them. The CDR3 extends over 15 amino acids. CDR3 region: CASSPRLDSSYEQYF. The CDR3 DNA reads as TGTGCCAGCTCACCACGTTTGGACAGCTCCTACGAGCAGTACTTC.

This clonotype appeared a few times. The rearrangement uses TRBV4-3 and TRBJ2-1, with 7 bases matching TRBD1. After removal of 3 bases from V and 8 bases from J, the junction contained 13 bases not matched to a gene. The germline V gene encodes CDR1 LGHNA and CDR2 YSLEER. This CDR3 region has 16 residues. DNA for the CDR3: TGCGCCAGCAGCCACCTCCTCTCGACGGACAGGCATGAGCAGTTCTTC. Its translation is CASSHLLSTDRHEQFF.

In this sample, this clonotype turned up a few times. The chain uses TRBV6-5 and TRBJ2-2, with D maybe TRBD2 (7 bases). The germline V gene encodes CDR1 MNHEY and CDR2 SVGAGI. V lost 0 bases, J lost 5 bases, and 16 bases lay in between. The CDR3 covers 17 residues. CDR3 region: CASSYSGGGVGTGELFF. CDR3 DNA: TGTGCCAGCAGTTACTCGGGAGGGGGGGTCGGGACCGGGGAGCTGTTTTTT.

This clonotype has just a few counts. The CDR3 loop is CASSFGLSYNEQFF. The CDR3 DNA is TGTGCCAGCAGCTTCGGACTATCCTACAATGAGCAGTTCTTC. The chain combines TRBV7-2 with TRBJ2-1; tentative D call: TRBD2 (6 bases). The CDR3 spans 14 residues. V shed 3 bases and J shed 1 base, with 7 bases lying between them. Germline V gene data show CDR1 as SGHTA and CDR2 as FQGNSA. The variable domain in full, completed from reference TRBV7-2 and TRBJ2-1, reads GAGVSQSPSNKVTEKGKDVELRCDPISGHTALYWYRQSLGQGLEFLIYFQGNSAPDKSGLPSDRFSAERTGGSVSTLTIQRTQQEDSAVYLCASSFGLSYNEQFFGPGTRLTVL.

The chain combines TRBV6-2 or TRBV6-3 with TRBJ2-3; 9 nucleotides match TRBD2. The ends lost 0 bases at V and 6 bases at J; junction bases unmatched: 7. CDR3 length equals 16 residues. From germline, CDR1 is MNHEY and CDR2 SVGEGT. CDR3 loop: CASSYSKLAGFDTQYF. As DNA, the CDR3 is TGTGCCAGCAGTTACTCGAAGCTAGCGGGGTTTGATACGCAGTATTTT.

This clonotype has more than one count but fewer than ten. This rearrangement joins TRBV7-6 to TRBJ2-1; TRBD1 aligns across 7 bases. Losses at the gene ends were 2 bases for V and 1 base for J; bases not matched to a gene: 5. The germline gives CDR1 SGHVS, CDR2 FNYEAQ. This CDR3 is 16 amino acids long. The CDR3 DNA follows: TGTGCCAGCAGCTTACTGACAGGGCCATCCTACAATGAGCAGTTCTTC. Residues: CASSLLTGPSYNEQFF.

This clonotype came up a few times. This chain links TRBV4-3 with TRBJ2-7; TRBD1 is a possible D gene (6 bases). The germline gives CDR1 LGHNA, CDR2 YSLEER. The germline V and J ends were trimmed by 5 bases and 2 bases, with 16 bases remaining between them. This CDR3 comprises 15 residues. The CDR3 here is CASSDVGTWPYEQYF. The DNA for the CDR3 is TGCGCCAGCAGCGACGTGGGGACATGGCCCTACGAGCAGTACTTC.

The gene calls are TRBV28 and TRBJ1-2, with D uncertain. The germline V gene encodes CDR1 MDHEN and CDR2 SYDVKM. The ends were cut back, 3 bases at V and 8 bases at J, with 16 bases in the middle. The CDR3 length is 14 residues. The CDR3 region is CASSFEEWVSGYTF. The CDR3 nucleotides read TGTGCCAGCAGTTTCGAAGAGTGGGTGAGCGGCTACACCTTC.

This clonotype was picked up a small number of times. V is TRBV5-1 and J is TRBJ2-7; D possibly matches TRBD1 or TRBD2 (7 bases each). The CDR3 is 13 amino acids. CDR1 is SGHRS and CDR2 is YFSETQ in the germline V gene. Trimming removed 1 base at V and 4 bases at J, with 9 bases between. CDR3 nucleotide sequence: TGCGCCAGCAGCTTGCAGGGGGGGTACGAGCAGTACGTC. This translates into CASSLQGGYEQYV.

This clonotype has more than one count but fewer than ten. This sequence joins TRBV20-1 and TRBJ2-3; 8 positions match TRBD2. CDR1 DFQATT and CDR2 SNEGSKA come from the germline V gene (reference sequence). The CDR3 runs 15 residues. After removal of 7 bases from V and 5 bases from J, the junction contained 14 bases not matched to a gene. For the CDR3, the DNA is TGCAGTGTCAAGACCGGGAGCGGGGGAATAGATACGCAGTATTTT. Amino acid sequence: CSVKTGSGGIDTQYF.

The chain recombines TRBV4-3 with TRBJ2-2; 7 nucleotides align to TRBD2. Germline CDR1 and CDR2: LGHNA and YSLEER. J lost 2 bases, V lost 0 bases, and 3 bases had no gene match. CDR3 length equals 16 residues. CDR3 in amino acids: CASSQDAGVNTGELFF. The CDR3 DNA reads as TGCGCCAGCAGCCAAGACGCGGGGGTAAACACCGGGGAGCTGTTTTTT.

This clonotype was recorded a few times. The V call is TRBV5-1, the J call TRBJ1-2; 9 nucleotides match TRBD1. Germline V gene data show CDR1 as SGHRS and CDR2 as YFSETQ. The CDR3 consists of 14 residues. J was trimmed by 3 bases and V by 4 bases; bases with no gene match: 4. Written as DNA, the CDR3 is TGCGCCAGCAGCCCCCACAGGGGGCACTATGGCTACACCTTC. This codes for CASSPHRGHYGYTF.

CDR3: CASSLAAGRYEQYV. The CDR3 bases are TGTGCCAGCAGCTTAGCGGCGGGACGGTACGAGCAGTACGTC. J is TRBJ2-7 and V is TRBV7-2; tentative D call: TRBD2 (6 bases). Germline V CDR1 and CDR2: SGHTA, FQGNSA. Trimming removed 0 bases at V and 4 bases at J, with 10 bases between. This CDR3 comprises 14 residues.

The chain couples TRBV15 to TRBJ1-6, with TRBD1 as a possible D gene (5 bases). The V end lost 7 bases, the J end lost 3 bases, and 7 bases lay between the germline ends. This CDR3 is built from 13 residues. From germline, CDR1 is LNHNV and CDR2 YYDKDF (reference sequence). DNA of the CDR3: TGTGCCACCAAGACAGACTATAATTCACCCCTCCACTTT. Translated, it gives CATKTDYNSPLHF.